What follows describes a single T cell receptor (beta chain). Its cognate antigen is unknown. Method: immunoSEQ multiplex PCR; TCRdb's copy keeps in-frame clones and lacks some. Seen here are about 160,000 clones, more than 65% observed once, and the top ten hold roughly 2%. This sample stems from a study of cytotoxic CD8 clonotypes in ibrutinib-treated CLL. CDR1 and CDR2 (germline): LNHNV, YYDKDF (reference sequence). V shed 0 bases, J shed 4 bases, and the junction held 7 bases outside the gene matches. This CDR3 region has 17 residues. Study results and limitations: Clonality (at baseline) was higher than in age-matched healthy donors and tracked circulating CD8+ T-cell counts.

This TCR came from a human donor with chronic lymphocytic leukemia. This specimen was PBMCs, taken after 12 months of ibrutinib treatment. V is TRBV15 and J is TRBJ2-2, with TRBD1 matching 8 bases. The CDR3 region is CATSREPGTGLTGELFF. CDR3 bases: TGTGCCACCAGCAGAGAGCCTGGGACAGGCCTCACCGGGGAGCTGTTTTTT.